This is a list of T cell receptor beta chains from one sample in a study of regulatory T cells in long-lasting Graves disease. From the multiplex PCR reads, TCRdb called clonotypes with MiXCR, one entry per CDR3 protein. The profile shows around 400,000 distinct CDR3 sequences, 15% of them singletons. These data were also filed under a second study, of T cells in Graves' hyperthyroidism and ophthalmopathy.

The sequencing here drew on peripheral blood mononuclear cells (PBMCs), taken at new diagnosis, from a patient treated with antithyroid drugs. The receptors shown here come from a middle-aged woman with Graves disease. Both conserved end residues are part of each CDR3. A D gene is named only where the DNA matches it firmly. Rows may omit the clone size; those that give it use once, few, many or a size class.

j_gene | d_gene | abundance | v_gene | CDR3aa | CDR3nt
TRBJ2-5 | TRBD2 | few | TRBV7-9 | CASSPPGLAGAETQYF | TGTGCCAGCAGCCCCCCGGGGCTAGCGGGAGCGGAGACCCAGTACTTC
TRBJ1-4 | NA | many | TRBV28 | CASSLVRWLATNEKLFF | TGTGCCAGCAGTCTAGTAAGATGGTTGGCAACTAATGAAAAACTGTTTTTT
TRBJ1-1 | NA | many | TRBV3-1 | CASSHSPILRNTEAFF | TGTGCCAGCAGCCATAGCCCCATCCTTCGGAACACTGAAGCTTTCTTT
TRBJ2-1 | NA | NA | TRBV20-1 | CSAALQIGAARNEQFF | TGCAGTGCTGCACTTCAGATTGGCGCCGCAAGGAATGAGCAGTTCTTC
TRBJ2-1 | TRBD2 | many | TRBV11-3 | CASSFLAGVQFF | TGTGCCAGCAGCTTCCTAGCGGGAGTGCAGTTCTTC
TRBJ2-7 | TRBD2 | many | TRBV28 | CASSSAGISYEQYF | TGTGCCAGCAGTTCAGCGGGAATCTCCTACGAGCAGTACTTC
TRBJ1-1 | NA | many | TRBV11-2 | CASSLVGIRATEAFF | TGTGCCAGCAGCTTAGTAGGGATAAGGGCCACTGAAGCTTTCTTT
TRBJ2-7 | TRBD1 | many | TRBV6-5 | CASSSRQGLGNEEQYF | TGTGCCAGCAGTTCAAGACAGGGTTTGGGGAATGAGGAGCAGTACTTC
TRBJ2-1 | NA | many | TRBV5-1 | CASSLGRGTEQFF | TGCGCCAGCAGCTTGGGGCGTGGGACTGAGCAGTTCTTC
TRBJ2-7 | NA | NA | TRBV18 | CASSRPTSSYEQYF | TGTGCCAGCTCACGTCCTACCAGCTCCTACGAGCAGTACTTC
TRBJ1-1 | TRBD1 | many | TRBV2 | CASSPDRGREAFF | TGTGCCAGCAGTCCGGACAGGGGGAGGGAAGCTTTCTTT
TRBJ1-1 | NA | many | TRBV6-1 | CASSNPPPEAFF | TGTGCCAGCAGCAACCCCCCCCCTGAAGCTTTCTTT
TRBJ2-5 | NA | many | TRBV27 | CASSLWGSLETQYF | TGTGCCAGCAGTTTATGGGGGAGTTTGGAGACCCAGTACTTC
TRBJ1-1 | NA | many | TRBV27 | CASSPTPGVLTEAFF | TGTGCCAGCAGTCCTACTCCAGGAGTTTTGACTGAAGCTTTCTTT
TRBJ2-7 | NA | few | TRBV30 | CAFHRGSAYEQYF | TGTGCCTTCCACCGGGGTAGCGCCTACGAGCAGTACTTC
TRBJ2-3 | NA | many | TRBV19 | CASGSGRTDTQYF | TGTGCCAGTGGAAGCGGGCGCACAGATACGCAGTATTTT
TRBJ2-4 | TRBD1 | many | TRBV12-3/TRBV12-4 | CASMKRGTENIQYF | TGTGCCAGCATGAAGAGAGGGACAGAAAACATTCAGTACTTC
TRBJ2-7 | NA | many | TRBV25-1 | CAIVSCLHGTYEQYF | TGTGCCATAGTAAGCTGCTTACACGGTACCTACGAGCAGTACTTC
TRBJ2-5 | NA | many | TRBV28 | CASIPSGTGQETQYF | TGTGCCAGCATACCATCCGGGACTGGGCAAGAGACCCAGTACTTC
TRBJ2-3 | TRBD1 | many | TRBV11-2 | CVSSLVGTGLSSTDTQYF | TGTGTCAGCAGCTTAGTAGGGACAGGTCTCTCTAGCACAGATACGCAGTATTTT
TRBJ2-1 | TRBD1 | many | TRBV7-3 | CASSSGTGSYEQFF | TGTGCCAGCAGCTCCGGGACAGGGTCTTATGAGCAGTTCTTC
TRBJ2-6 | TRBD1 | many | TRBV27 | CASGIQGAEANVLTF | TGTGCCAGCGGAATACAGGGGGCTGAAGCCAACGTCCTGACTTTC
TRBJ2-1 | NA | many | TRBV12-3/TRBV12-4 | CASSLWGYNEQFF | TGTGCCAGCAGTTTGTGGGGATACAATGAGCAGTTCTTC
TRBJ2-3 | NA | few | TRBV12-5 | CASGLNTGNLPDTQYF | TGTGCTAGTGGTTTGAATACAGGGAACCTTCCAGATACGCAGTATTTT
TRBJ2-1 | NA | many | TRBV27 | CASSLYGSYNEQFF | TGTGCCAGCAGTTTGTATGGGAGCTACAATGAGCAGTTCTTC
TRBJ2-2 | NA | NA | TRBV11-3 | CASTWGGKNTGELFF | TGTGCCAGCACATGGGGGGGCAAGAACACCGGGGAGCTGTTTTTT
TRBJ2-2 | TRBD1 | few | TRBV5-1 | CASSRTGQDTGELFF | TGCGCCAGCAGCCGGACAGGGCAGGACACCGGGGAGCTGTTTTTT
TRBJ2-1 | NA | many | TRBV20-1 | CSASPSRTGHSYNEQFF | TGCAGTGCTAGCCCTAGCCGAACAGGTCACTCCTACAATGAGCAGTTCTTC
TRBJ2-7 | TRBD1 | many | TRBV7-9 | CASSSNGQAASYEQYF | TGTGCCAGCAGCTCGAACGGACAGGCGGCCTCCTACGAGCAGTACTTC
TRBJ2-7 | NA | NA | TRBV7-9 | CASSLAEGEAPNFYEQYF | TGTGCCAGCAGCTTAGCTGAGGGTGAGGCACCAAACTTCTACGAGCAGTACTTC
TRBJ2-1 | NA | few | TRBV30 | CAWSRASAYEQFF | TGTGCCTGGAGTAGGGCATCCGCCTACGAGCAGTTCTTC
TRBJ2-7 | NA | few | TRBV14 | CASSPRGRGQHEQYF | TGTGCCAGCAGCCCCCGGGGCAGGGGTCAACACGAGCAGTACTTC
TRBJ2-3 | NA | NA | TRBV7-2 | CASSLDQGNTQYF | TGTGCCAGCAGCTTGGATCAGGGTAATACGCAGTATTTT
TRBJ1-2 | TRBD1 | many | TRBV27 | CASSRQGGVYGYTF | TGTGCCAGCAGTAGACAGGGGGGGGTCTATGGCTACACCTTC
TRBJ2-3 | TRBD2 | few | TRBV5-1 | CASSLGPPSSGRAEDTQYF | TGCGCCAGCAGCTTGGGGCCCCCCTCTAGCGGGAGGGCCGAAGATACGCAGTATTTT
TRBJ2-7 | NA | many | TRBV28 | CASTSYKGTQSYEQYF | TGTGCCAGCACCTCTTATAAGGGAACCCAATCCTACGAGCAGTACTTC
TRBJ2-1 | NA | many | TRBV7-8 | CASTDLGGSSYNEQFF | TGTGCCAGCACCGACTTAGGGGGAAGCTCCTACAATGAGCAGTTCTTC
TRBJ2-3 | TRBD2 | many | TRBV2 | CASIGLDSGNWGQSTDTQYF | TGTGCCAGCATCGGTTTGGATAGCGGGAATTGGGGGCAGAGCACAGATACGCAGTATTTT
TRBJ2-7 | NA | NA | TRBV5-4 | CASSYGSGYEQYF | TGTGCCAGCAGCTACGGGAGCGGATACGAGCAGTACTTC
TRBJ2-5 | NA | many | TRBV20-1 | CSAFDETQYF | TGCAGTGCTTTTGATGAGACCCAGTACTTC
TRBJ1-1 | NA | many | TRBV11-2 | CASSVRGAFF | TGTGCCAGCAGCGTACGGGGAGCTTTCTTT
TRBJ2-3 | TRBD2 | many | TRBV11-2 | CASSLEGQILAGPSDTQYF | TGTGCCAGCAGCTTAGAGGGACAGATTCTAGCGGGACCTTCCGATACGCAGTATTTT
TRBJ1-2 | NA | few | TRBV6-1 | CASSPGRGGYGYTF | TGTGCCAGCAGTCCCGGACGGGGCGGCTATGGCTACACCTTC
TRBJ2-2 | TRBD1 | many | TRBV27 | CASSPGQFTPGELFF | TGTGCCAGCAGCCCGGGACAGTTTACACCCGGGGAGCTGTTTTTT
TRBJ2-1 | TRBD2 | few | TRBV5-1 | CASSYRLAGSSYNEQFF | TGCGCCAGCAGCTACAGACTAGCGGGGAGCTCCTACAATGAGCAGTTCTTC
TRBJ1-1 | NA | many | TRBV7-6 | CASSSFQGLPEAFF | TGTGCCAGCAGCTCTTTTCAGGGGCTCCCTGAAGCTTTCTTT
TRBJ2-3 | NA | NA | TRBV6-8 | CASSPGSAGVTQYF | TGTGCCAGCAGTCCGGGCAGCGCCGGGGTTACGCAGTATTTT
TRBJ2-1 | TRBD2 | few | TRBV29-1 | CSAYLAGGSYNEQFF | TGCAGCGCCTACCTGGCGGGAGGCTCCTACAATGAGCAGTTCTTC
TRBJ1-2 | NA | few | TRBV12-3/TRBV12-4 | CASSGPGGYTF | TGTGCCAGCAGCGGCCCGGGGGGCTACACCTTC
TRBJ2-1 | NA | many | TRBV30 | CAWSGRADNEQFF | TGTGCCTGGAGTGGACGAGCAGACAATGAGCAGTTCTTC
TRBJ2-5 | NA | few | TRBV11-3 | CASSPVADLETQYF | TGTGCCAGCAGCCCCGTGGCAGACCTAGAGACCCAGTACTTC
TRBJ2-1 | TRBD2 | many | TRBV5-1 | CASSLRSLAGPRYNSEQFF | TGCGCCAGCAGCTTGAGGTCCCTAGCGGGCCCCAGATACAATAGTGAGCAGTTCTTC
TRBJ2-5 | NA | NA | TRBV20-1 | CSARGGSQETQYF | TGCAGTGCTAGAGGTGGGTCACAAGAGACCCAGTACTTC
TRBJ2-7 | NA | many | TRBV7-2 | CASSLVGQGGYEQYF | TGTGCCAGCAGCTTAGTCGGACAGGGAGGGTACGAGCAGTACTTC
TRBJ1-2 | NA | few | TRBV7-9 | CASSPAGDHGYTF | TGTGCCAGCAGCCCAGCGGGGGATCATGGCTACACCTTC
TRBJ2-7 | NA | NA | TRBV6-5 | CAGSSDGYEQYF | TGTGCCGGCAGTTCCGACGGCTACGAGCAGTACTTC
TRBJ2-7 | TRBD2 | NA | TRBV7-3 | CASSRLSSPGTSGTGTYEQYF | TGTGCCAGCAGCCGTCTCTCGTCTCCCGGGACTAGCGGGACGGGTACATACGAGCAGTACTTC
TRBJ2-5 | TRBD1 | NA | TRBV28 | CASSPDRDRGFEETQYF | TGTGCCAGCAGCCCGGACCGGGACAGGGGGTTTGAAGAGACCCAGTACTTC
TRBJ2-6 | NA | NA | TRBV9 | CASSVAQSGANVLTF | TGTGCCAGCAGCGTAGCTCAATCTGGGGCCAACGTCCTGACTTTC